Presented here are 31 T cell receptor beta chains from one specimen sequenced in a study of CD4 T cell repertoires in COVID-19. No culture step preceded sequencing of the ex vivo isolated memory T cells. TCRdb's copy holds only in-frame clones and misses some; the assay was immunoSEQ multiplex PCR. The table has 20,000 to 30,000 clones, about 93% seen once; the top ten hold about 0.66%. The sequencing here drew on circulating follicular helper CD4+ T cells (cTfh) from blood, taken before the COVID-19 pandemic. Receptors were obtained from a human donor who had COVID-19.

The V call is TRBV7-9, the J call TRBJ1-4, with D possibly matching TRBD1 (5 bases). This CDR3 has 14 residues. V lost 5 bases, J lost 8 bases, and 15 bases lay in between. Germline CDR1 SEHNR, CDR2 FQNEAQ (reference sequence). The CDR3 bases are TGTGCCAGCAGCCCCCGTGGAGGGGCAGAAAAACTGTTTTTT. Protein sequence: CASSPRGGAEKLFF.

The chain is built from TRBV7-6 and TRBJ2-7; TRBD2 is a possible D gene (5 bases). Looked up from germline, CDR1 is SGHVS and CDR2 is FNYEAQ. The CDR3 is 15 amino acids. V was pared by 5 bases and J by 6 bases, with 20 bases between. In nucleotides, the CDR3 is TGTGCCAGCAGCCGGGTAGCGCCGCCTTCGGGCGAGCAGTACTTC. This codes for CASSRVAPPSGEQYF.

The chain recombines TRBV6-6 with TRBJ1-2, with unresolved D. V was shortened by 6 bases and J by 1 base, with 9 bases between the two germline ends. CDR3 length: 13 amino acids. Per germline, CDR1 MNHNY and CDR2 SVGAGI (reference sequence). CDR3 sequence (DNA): TGTGCCAGCAGGCCTACGATTAACTATGGCTACACCTTC. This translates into CASRPTINYGYTF.

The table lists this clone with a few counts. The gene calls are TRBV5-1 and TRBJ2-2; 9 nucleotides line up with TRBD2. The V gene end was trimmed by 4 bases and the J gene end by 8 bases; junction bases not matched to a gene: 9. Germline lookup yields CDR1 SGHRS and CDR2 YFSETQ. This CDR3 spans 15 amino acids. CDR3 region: CASSRIIAGEGELFF. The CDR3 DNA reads TGCGCCAGCAGCCGAATCATAGCGGGAGAAGGGGAGCTGTTTTTT. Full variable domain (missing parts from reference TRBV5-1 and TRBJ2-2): KAGVTQTPRYLIKTRGQQVTLSCSPISGHRSVSWYQQTPGQGLQFLFEYFSETQRNKGNFPGRFSGRQFSNSRSEMNVSTLELGDSALYLCASSRIIAGEGELFFGEGSRLTVL.

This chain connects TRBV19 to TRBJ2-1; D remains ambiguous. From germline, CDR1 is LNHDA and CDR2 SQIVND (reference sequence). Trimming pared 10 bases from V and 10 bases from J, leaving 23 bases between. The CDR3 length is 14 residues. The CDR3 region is CATRVGSDGSEQFF. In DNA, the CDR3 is TGTGCCACTAGGGTCGGGTCTGATGGGTCGGAGCAGTTCTTC.

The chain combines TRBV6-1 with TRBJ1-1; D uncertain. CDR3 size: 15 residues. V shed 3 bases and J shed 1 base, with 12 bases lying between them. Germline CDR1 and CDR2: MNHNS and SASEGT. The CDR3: CASSDYGSRNTEAFF. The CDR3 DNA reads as TGTGCCAGCAGTGATTACGGGAGCCGGAACACTGAAGCTTTCTTT.

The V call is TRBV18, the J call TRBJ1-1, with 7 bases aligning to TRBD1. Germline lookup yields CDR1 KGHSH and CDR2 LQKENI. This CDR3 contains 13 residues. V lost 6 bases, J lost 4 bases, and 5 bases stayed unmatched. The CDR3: CASSISGGTEAFF. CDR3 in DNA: TGTGCCAGCTCGATCTCAGGGGGCACTGAAGCTTTCTTT.

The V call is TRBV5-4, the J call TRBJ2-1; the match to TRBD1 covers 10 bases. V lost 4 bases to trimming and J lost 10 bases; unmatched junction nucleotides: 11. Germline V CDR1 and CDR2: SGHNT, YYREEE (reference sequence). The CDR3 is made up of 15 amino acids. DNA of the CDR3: TGTGCCAGCAGCGGGAGACAGGGGGCCCTCAAGGAGCAGTTCTTC. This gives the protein CASSGRQGALKEQFF.

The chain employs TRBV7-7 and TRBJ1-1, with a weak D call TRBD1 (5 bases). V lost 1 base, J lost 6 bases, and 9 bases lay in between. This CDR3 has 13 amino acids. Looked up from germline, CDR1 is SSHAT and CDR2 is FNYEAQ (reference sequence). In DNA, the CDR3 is TGTGCCAGCAGCTTAGAAAGGGGCTCTGAAGCTTTCTTT. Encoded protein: CASSLERGSEAFF.

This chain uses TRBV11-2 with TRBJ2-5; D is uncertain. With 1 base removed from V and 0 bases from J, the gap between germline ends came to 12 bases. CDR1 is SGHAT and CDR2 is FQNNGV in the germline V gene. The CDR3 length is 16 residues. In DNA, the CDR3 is TGTGCCAGCAGCTTAGGCACAGTGGTAGACCAAGAGACCCAGTACTTC. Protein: CASSLGTVVDQETQYF.

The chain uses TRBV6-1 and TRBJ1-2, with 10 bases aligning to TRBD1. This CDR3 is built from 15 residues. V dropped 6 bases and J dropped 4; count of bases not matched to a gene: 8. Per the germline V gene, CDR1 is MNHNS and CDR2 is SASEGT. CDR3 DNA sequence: TGTGCCAGCAGGACCGGGACAGGGGATGTCTATGGCTACACCTTC. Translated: CASRTGTGDVYGYTF.

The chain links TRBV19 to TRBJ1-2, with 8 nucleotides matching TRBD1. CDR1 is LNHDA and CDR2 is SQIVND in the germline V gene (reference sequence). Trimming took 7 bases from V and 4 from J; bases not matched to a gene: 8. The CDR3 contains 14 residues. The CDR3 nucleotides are TGTGCCAGTACCCAACCCCAGGGGGCCTATGGCTACACCTTC. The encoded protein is CASTQPQGAYGYTF. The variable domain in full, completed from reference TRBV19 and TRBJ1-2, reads DGGITQSPKYLFRKEGQNVTLSCEQNLNHDAMYWYRQDPGQGLRLIYYSQIVNDFQKGDIAEGYSVSREKKESFPLTVTSAQKNPTAFYLCASTQPQGAYGYTFGSGTRLTVV.

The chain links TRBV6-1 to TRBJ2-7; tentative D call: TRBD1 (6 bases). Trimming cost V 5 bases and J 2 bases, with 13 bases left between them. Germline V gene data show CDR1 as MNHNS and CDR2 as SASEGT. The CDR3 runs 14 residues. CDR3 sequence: CASSSDGQPYEQYF. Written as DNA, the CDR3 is TGTGCCAGCAGTTCAGACGGACAGCCCTACGAGCAGTACTTC.

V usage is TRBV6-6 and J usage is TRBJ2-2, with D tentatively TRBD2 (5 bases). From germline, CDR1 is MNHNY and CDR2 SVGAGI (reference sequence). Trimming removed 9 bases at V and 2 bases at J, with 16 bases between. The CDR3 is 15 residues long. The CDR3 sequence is CASLSSSTNTGELFF. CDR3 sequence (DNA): TGTGCCAGTCTTTCTAGCTCGACCAACACCGGGGAGCTGTTTTTT.

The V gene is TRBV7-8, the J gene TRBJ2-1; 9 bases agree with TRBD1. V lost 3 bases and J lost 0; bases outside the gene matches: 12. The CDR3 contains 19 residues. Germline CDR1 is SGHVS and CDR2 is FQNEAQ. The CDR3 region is CASSFERDRAQSSYNEQFF. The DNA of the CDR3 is TGTGCCAGCAGCTTCGAGCGGGACAGGGCTCAGAGCTCCTACAATGAGCAGTTCTTC.

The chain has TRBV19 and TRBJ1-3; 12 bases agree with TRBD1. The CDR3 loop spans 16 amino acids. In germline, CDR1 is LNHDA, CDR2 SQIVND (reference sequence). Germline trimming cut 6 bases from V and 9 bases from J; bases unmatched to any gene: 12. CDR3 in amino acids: CASSRPQGQGAVTIYF. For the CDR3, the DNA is TGTGCCAGTAGCCGCCCTCAGGGACAGGGGGCTGTCACCATATATTTT.

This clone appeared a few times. CDR3 coding DNA: TGCGCCAGCAGCTTGGCCCCGACGACAGGGGACGAGCAGTACTTC. Protein product: CASSLAPTTGDEQYF. This chain connects TRBV5-1 to TRBJ2-7, with 8 bases identical to TRBD1. Trimming took 0 bases from V and 5 from J; bases not matched to a gene: 7. The CDR3 runs 15 residues. CDR1 and CDR2 (germline): SGHRS, YFSETQ.

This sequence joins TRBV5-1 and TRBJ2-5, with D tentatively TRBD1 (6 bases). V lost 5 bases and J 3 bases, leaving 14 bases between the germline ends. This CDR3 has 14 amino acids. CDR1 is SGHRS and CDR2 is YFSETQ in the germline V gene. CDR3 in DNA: TGCGCCAGCAGTCATCCAGGGGATGAAGAGACCCAGTACTTC. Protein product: CASSHPGDEETQYF. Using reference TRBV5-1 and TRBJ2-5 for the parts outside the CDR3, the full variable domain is KAGVTQTPRYLIKTRGQQVTLSCSPISGHRSVSWYQQTPGQGLQFLFEYFSETQRNKGNFPGRFSGRQFSNSRSEMNVSTLELGDSALYLCASSHPGDEETQYFGPGTRLLVL.

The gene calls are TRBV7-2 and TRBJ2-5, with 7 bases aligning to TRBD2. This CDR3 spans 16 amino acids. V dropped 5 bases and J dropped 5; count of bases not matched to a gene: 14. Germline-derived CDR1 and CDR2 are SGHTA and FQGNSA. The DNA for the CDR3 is TGTGCCAGCAGCCGTAGCGGGTACGTTGAATCGGAGACCCAGTACTTC. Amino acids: CASSRSGYVESETQYF.

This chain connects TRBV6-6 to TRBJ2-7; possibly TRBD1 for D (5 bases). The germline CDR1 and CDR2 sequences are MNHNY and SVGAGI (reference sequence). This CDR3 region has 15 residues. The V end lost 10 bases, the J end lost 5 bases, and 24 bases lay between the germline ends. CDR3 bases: TGTGCCACCTCAAGGGAAGGACCATGGGGCCACGAGCAGTACTTC. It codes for CATSREGPWGHEQYF.

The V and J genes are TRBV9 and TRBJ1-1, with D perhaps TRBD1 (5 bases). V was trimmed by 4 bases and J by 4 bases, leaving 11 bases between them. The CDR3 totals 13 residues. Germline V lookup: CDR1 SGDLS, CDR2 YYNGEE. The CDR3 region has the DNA TGTGCCAGCAGCTACGGGGGGACCACTGAAGCTTTCTTT. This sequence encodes CASSYGGTTEAFF.

CDR3 in DNA: TGTGCCAGCCACAACAGGGGACGCTATGGCTACACCTTC. It is translated as CASHNRGRYGYTF. The chain recombines TRBV6-5 with TRBJ1-2, with 7 positions matching TRBD1. The CDR3 consists of 13 residues. Germline trimming cut 8 bases from V and 4 bases from J; bases unmatched to any gene: 7. Germline lookup yields CDR1 MNHEY and CDR2 SVGAGI.

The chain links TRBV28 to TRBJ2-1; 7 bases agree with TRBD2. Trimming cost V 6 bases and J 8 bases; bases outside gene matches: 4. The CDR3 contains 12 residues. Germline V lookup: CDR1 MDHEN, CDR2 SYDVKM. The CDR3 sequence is CASRVAGDEQFF. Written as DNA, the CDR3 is TGTGCCAGCAGGGTAGCGGGCGATGAGCAGTTCTTC.

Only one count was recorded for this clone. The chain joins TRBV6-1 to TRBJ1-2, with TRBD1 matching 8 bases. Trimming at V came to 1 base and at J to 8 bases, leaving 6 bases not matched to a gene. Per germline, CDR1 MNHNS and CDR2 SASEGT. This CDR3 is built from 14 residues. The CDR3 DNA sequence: TGTGCCAGCAGTGAAGGGACAGGGATTAAGGGCTACACCTTC. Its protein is CASSEGTGIKGYTF.

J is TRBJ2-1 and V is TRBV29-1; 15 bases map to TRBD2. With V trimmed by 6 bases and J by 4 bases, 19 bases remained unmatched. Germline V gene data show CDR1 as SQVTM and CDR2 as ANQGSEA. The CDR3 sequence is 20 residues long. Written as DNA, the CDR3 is TGCAGCGTAATAAGAGGACTAGCGGGAGGGCCCAACCTTAAGTACAATGAGCAGTTCTTC. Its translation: CSVIRGLAGGPNLKYNEQFF.

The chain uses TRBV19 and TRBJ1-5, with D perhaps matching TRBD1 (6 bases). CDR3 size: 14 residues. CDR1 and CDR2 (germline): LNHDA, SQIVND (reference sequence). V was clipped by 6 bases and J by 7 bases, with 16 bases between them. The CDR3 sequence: CASSTGRGGQPQHF. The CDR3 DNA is TGTGCCAGTAGCACAGGGAGGGGGGGGCAGCCCCAGCATTTT.

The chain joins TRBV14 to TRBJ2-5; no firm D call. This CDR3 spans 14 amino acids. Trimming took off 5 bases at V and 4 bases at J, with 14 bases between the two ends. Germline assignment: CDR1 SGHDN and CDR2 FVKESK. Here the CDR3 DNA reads TGTGCCAGCAGCAGATCGTGGGCTGGAGAGACCCAGTACTTC. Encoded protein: CASSRSWAGETQYF.

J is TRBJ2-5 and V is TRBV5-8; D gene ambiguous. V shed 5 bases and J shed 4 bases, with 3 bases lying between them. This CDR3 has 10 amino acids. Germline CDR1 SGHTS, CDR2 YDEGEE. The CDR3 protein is CASSLETQYF. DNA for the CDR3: TGTGCCAGCAGTCTAGAGACCCAGTACTTC.

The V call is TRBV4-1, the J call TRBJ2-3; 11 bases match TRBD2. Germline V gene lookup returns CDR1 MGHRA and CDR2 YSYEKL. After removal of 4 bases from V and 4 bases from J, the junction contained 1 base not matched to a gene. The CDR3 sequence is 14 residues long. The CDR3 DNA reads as TGCGCCAGCAGCCTGACTAGCGGGGCAGATACGCAGTATTTT. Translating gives CASSLTSGADTQYF.

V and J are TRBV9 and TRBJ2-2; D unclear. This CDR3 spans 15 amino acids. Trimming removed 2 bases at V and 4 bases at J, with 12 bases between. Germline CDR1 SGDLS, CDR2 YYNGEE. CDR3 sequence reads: CASSVAITGTGELFF. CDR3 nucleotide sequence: TGTGCCAGCAGCGTCGCCATAACGGGCACCGGGGAGCTGTTTTTT. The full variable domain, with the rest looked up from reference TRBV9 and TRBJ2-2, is DSGVTQTPKHLITATGQRVTLRCSPRSGDLSVYWYQQSLDQGLQFLIQYYNGEERAKGNILERFSAQQFPDLHSELNLSSLELGDSALYFCASSVAITGTGELFFGEGSRLTVL.

For the CDR3, the DNA is TGTGCCAGCAGCGAGTTATCTACAGGGAGCGGCTACACCTTC. Protein: CASSELSTGSGYTF. The rearrangement joins TRBV5-5 to TRBJ1-2, with D possibly being TRBD1 (6 bases). The length of the CDR3 is 14 residues. With 4 bases removed from V and 8 bases from J, the gap between germline ends came to 18 bases. Germline lookup yields CDR1 SGHKS and CDR2 YYEKEE (reference sequence).